This T cell receptor beta chain comes out of a study of control samples from healthy donors and cancer patients. The table came from immunoSEQ multiplex PCR; TCRdb's copy has only in-frame clones and leaves some out. Of 180,000 or so clones in the sample, roughly 91% were seen once. Trimming removed 6 bases from V and 2 bases from J; junction bases left unmatched: 3. Germline CDR1 is KGHSH and CDR2 is LQKENI. This CDR3 has 14 amino acids. This TCR derives from a woman under 40 in good health. The V call is TRBV18, the J call TRBJ1-4; 7 bases are shared with TRBD1. The sample comprised blood. The CDR3 bases are TGTGCCAGCTCGCGACAGGGTACTAATGAAAAACTGTTTTTT. It codes for CASSRQGTNEKLFF.